The next 16 T cell receptor beta chains were all read from a single sample in a study of T cells in Graves' hyperthyroidism and ophthalmopathy. Researchers amplified the TCR beta CDR3 regions from RNA transcripts. With the HTBI primer set, the TCR CDR3 went through a first round of RT-PCR. From the multiplex PCR reads, TCRdb called clonotypes with MiXCR, one entry per CDR3 protein. Of nearly 600,000 distinct CDR3 sequences in the sample, over 12% were seen once. Specimen: blood. Receptors originate from a woman aged 18-29 years with Graves' ophthalmopathy.

The chain joins TRBV18 to TRBJ2-7; D may be TRBD1 or TRBD2 (5 bases each). Trimming removed 0 bases from V and 0 bases from J, with 15 bases in between. CDR3 length: 17 amino acids. Germline loops: CDR1 KGHSH, CDR2 LQKENI. The CDR3 spells CASSPPVGTHSSYEQYF. The CDR3 bases are TGTGCCAGCTCACCACCGGTAGGGACGCACAGCTCCTACGAGCAGTACTTC.

This rearrangement joins TRBV30 to TRBJ1-5, with TRBD1 matching over 9 bases. The CDR3 is made up of 13 amino acids. Germline CDR1 and CDR2: GTSNPN and SVGIG (reference sequence). V was pared by 5 bases and J by 6 bases, with 5 bases of the junction left unmatched. The DNA for the CDR3 is TGTGCCTGGTCACAGGGGGCCGGTCAGCCCCAGCATTTT. Protein: CAWSQGAGQPQHF.

This clonotype was recorded at least ten times. V is TRBV11-3 and J is TRBJ2-2; 9 nucleotides match TRBD1. The CDR3 is 15 residues long. J was trimmed by 4 bases and V by 5 bases; bases with no gene match: 5. Germline assignment: CDR1 SGHNT and CDR2 YENEEA. CDR3 loop: CASSVGQGGTGELFF. DNA of the CDR3: TGTGCCAGCAGCGTGGGACAGGGTGGCACCGGGGAGCTGTTTTTT.

This clonotype was recorded a few times. This CDR3 is CASSLTGDGEQYF. In DNA, the CDR3 is TGTGCCAGTAGTCTGACAGGAGATGGAGAGCAGTACTTC. The genes are TRBV19 and TRBJ2-7; D might be TRBD1 (6 bases). Per the germline V gene, CDR1 is LNHDA and CDR2 is SQIVND (reference sequence). This CDR3 region has 13 residues. V shed 5 bases and J shed 7 bases, with 15 bases lying between them.

This clonotype showed up just once. The conserved closing phenylalanine or tryptophan is absent in this CDR3, likely reflecting a read error. The rearrangement links TRBV7-9 to TRBJ1-5; D gene ambiguous. The germline V gene has CDR1 SEHNR and CDR2 FQNEAQ (reference sequence). The CDR3 has 14 amino acids. V was pared by 2 bases and J by 2 bases, with 7 bases between. DNA of the CDR3: TGTGCCAGCAGCTTAAGTTTGGGCAATCAGCCCCAGCATTCT. Translation: CASSLSLGNQPQHS.

The V and J genes are TRBV6-1 and TRBJ2-7, with D tentatively TRBD1 (6 bases). V was clipped by 6 bases and J by 7 bases, with 25 bases between them. Germline-derived CDR1 and CDR2 are MNHNS and SASEGT. This CDR3 contains 16 residues. This CDR3 reads CASSLHPTRTRGEQYF. The CDR3 DNA is TGTGCCAGCAGCCTTCACCCGACGAGAACAAGGGGGGAGCAGTACTTC.

This sequence joins TRBV3-1 and TRBJ1-6; TRBD1 is a possible D gene (5 bases). CDR3 length: 15 amino acids. The V gene's germline CDR1 is LGHDT and CDR2 YNNKEL (reference sequence). Trimming left V 1 base short and J 7 bases short, with 11 bases between. The CDR3, as DNA: TGTGCCAGCAGCCAAGTGGACACGCGGAATTCACCCCTCCACTTT. Translating it yields CASSQVDTRNSPLHF.

This clonotype was detected a few times. The rearrangement links TRBV15 to TRBJ2-7; TRBD1 agrees at 9 bases. V shed 6 bases, J shed 4 bases, and the junction held 13 bases outside the gene matches. Germline V gene sequence: CDR1 LNHNV, CDR2 YYDKDF (reference sequence). CDR3 length equals 16 residues. The CDR3 DNA follows: TGTGCCACCAGGTTACAGGGGGCCGGGCGTGTATACGAGCAGTACTTC. This codes for CATRLQGAGRVYEQYF.

This clonotype was seen ten or more times. The V gene is TRBV5-1, the J gene TRBJ2-1; D might be TRBD2 (5 bases). Germline loops: CDR1 SGHRS, CDR2 YFSETQ. Trimming pared 2 bases from V and 3 bases from J, leaving 9 bases between. The CDR3 consists of 14 residues. CDR3 sequence (DNA): TGCGCCAGCAGCTTCCCCGGGATCTACAATGAGCAGTTCTTC. Residues: CASSFPGIYNEQFF.

This clonotype appeared many times. The chain employs TRBV7-2 and TRBJ2-3; 11 nucleotides agree with TRBD1. V lost 3 bases to trimming and J lost 0 bases; unmatched junction nucleotides: 23. The CDR3 consists of 23 residues. Germline CDR1 and CDR2: SGHTA and FQGNSA. CDR3 in amino acids: CASSLRGTGGRMRRSPSTDTQYF. In DNA, the CDR3 is TGTGCCAGCAGCTTGCGAGGGACAGGGGGTCGGATGAGACGTTCGCCTAGCACAGATACGCAGTATTTT. The full variable domain, with the rest looked up from reference TRBV7-2 and TRBJ2-3, is GAGVSQSPSNKVTEKGKDVELRCDPISGHTALYWYRQSLGQGLEFLIYFQGNSAPDKSGLPSDRFSAERTGGSVSTLTIQRTQQEDSAVYLCASSLRGTGGRMRRSPSTDTQYFGPGTRLTVL.

The sample holds many counts of this clonotype. The gene calls are TRBV4-3 and TRBJ1-1; D not resolved. The germline CDR1 and CDR2 sequences are LGHNA and YSLEER. The CDR3 is made up of 16 amino acids. Trimming cost V 0 bases and J 1 base, with 12 bases left between them. The CDR3 sequence: CASSQDSGLKNTEAFF. The CDR3, as DNA: TGCGCCAGCAGCCAAGATTCAGGACTGAAGAACACTGAAGCTTTCTTT.

At least ten counts were recorded for this clonotype. V and J are TRBV6-1 and TRBJ2-1, with D perhaps matching TRBD1 or TRBD2 (5 bases each). The V end was cut by 5 bases, the J end by 7 bases, with 21 bases between. Germline values: CDR1 MNHNS, CDR2 SASEGT. The CDR3 is 16 residues long. CDR3 nucleotides: TGTGCCAGCAGTTCTGGCACCTGGGGGTTCGGGAATGAGCAGTTCTTC. This sequence encodes CASSSGTWGFGNEQFF.

This clonotype was recorded a few times. The chain uses TRBV7-9 and TRBJ1-2; the match to TRBD1 covers 9 bases. The CDR3 runs to 15 residues. V shed 4 bases, J shed 8 bases, and the junction held 11 bases outside the gene matches. Germline V gene data show CDR1 as SEHNR and CDR2 as FQNEAQ (reference sequence). The CDR3 region is CASSSPDRGVRGYTF. The CDR3 DNA reads as TGTGCCAGCAGCTCCCCGGACAGGGGAGTTCGGGGCTACACCTTC.

This clonotype has ten or more counts. The V gene is TRBV5-1, the J gene TRBJ1-2, with 7 nucleotides matching TRBD1. The CDR3 covers 13 residues. V gave up 3 bases and J gave up 8 bases; unmatched junction bases: 7. Germline values: CDR1 SGHRS, CDR2 YFSETQ. CDR3 sequence reads: CASSSRDSGGYTF. CDR3 nucleotides: TGCGCCAGCAGCTCCCGGGACAGTGGGGGCTACACCTTC.

J is TRBJ2-5 and V is TRBV18; 7 bases map to TRBD1. This CDR3 region has 14 residues. Germline V gives CDR1 KGHSH, CDR2 LQKENI. The J segment lost 2 bases and the V segment lost 8 bases, leaving 8 bases of the junction unmatched. The CDR3 here is CASTPGTAQETQYF. The CDR3, as DNA: TGTGCCAGCACTCCGGGGACAGCACAAGAGACCCAGTACTTC. The variable domain in full, with the rest retrieved from reference TRBV18 and TRBJ2-5, is NAGVMQNPRHLVRRRGQEARLRCSPMKGHSHVYWYRQLPEEGLKFMVYLQKENIIDESGMPKERFSAEFPKEGPSILRIQQVVRGDSAAYFCASTPGTAQETQYFGPGTRLLVL.

This clonotype has more than one count but fewer than ten. This sequence joins TRBV10-3 and TRBJ2-1; TRBD2 matches 9 bases. The V segment lost 7 bases and the J segment 2 bases; nucleotides outside the gene matches: 6. CDR1 and CDR2 from the germline V gene are ENHRY and SYGVKD. The CDR3 is made up of 15 amino acids. In DNA form, the CDR3 reads TGTGCCATCACCCCGGGACTAGCAGCCTACAATGAGCAGTTCTTC. Residues: CAITPGLAAYNEQFF.